This note documents a single T cell receptor (beta chain) sequence. Antigen specificity is unknown. Only in-frame clones appear in the TCRdb table, and some are missing; sequencing was by immunoSEQ multiplex PCR. The data show around 150,000 clones, about 86% seen once. The germline V gene has CDR1 MGHRA and CDR2 YSYEKL. This CDR3 has 17 amino acids. V lost 2 bases and J lost 7; bases outside the gene matches: 16. This entry is derived from a study of cytomegalovirus exposure and HLA in healthy donors. The wider study: Later, an analysis reported that the 120 or so validation repertoires had used the same platform as the 666 first-cohort repertoires. The study's findings and limits: Rare sequences made up most TCRs, while some public TCRs were found in many donors. The study flagged roughly 150 TCR beta chains as cytomegalovirus-associated.

The donors were in the approximately 130-subject validation cohort, distinct from the roughly 670-subject first cohort. This sequence originates from a woman aged 30 to 39 in good health and CMV-seronegative. This sequence joins TRBV4-1 and TRBJ1-2, with TRBD1 matching over 7 bases. The sequencing sample was made of PBMCs. As DNA, the CDR3 is TGCGCCAGCAGCCAAACGGTCGTTTCAATAGGGGGCTCTGGCTACACCTTC. Its protein product is CASSQTVVSIGGSGYTF.